Detailed here is one TCR beta chain. These data are taken from a study of blood T cell repertoires in COVID-19. At the level of the study: Sites across the United States, Italy and Spain contributed samples from acute and convalescent COVID-19. Sample material is recorded as cDNA or gDNA derived from T cells, B-cell-depleted T cells, or PBMCs.

In germline, CDR1 is LNHDA, CDR2 SQIVND (reference sequence). The V and J ends lost 8 bases and 1 base, in that order; junction bases with no gene match: 6. The CDR3 consists of 15 residues. Authors' analysis steps: It was from reference gene primer amplification that nucleated cell counts were estimated. Data came from immunoSEQ multiplex PCR; TCRdb stores just in-frame clones and leaves some out. The DNA was the basis for D and trimming; V, J and clone size are from that table. The data show approximately 190,000 clones, with 80% seen just once and approximately 6.9% held by the top ten. The clonotype was recovered from a man in his sixties with acute or convalescent COVID-19. The chain employs TRBV19 and TRBJ2-2; TRBD1 matches 8 bases. Sequenced sample: peripheral blood. CDR3 residues: CASWTGQGNTGELFF. DNA of the CDR3: TGTGCCAGTTGGACCGGACAGGGGAACACCGGGGAGCTGTTTTTT. The entire variable domain, with the rest obtained from reference TRBV19 and TRBJ2-2, is as follows: DGGITQSPKYLFRKEGQNVTLSCEQNLNHDAMYWYRQDPGQGLRLIYYSQIVNDFQKGDIAEGYSVSREKKESFPLTVTSAQKNPTAFYLCASWTGQGNTGELFFGEGSRLTVL.